This T cell receptor beta chain was captured in a study of blood T cell repertoires in COVID-19. Across the study: Samples representing acute and convalescent COVID-19 were sourced from the United States, Italy and Spain. The analysed material was cDNA or gDNA that came from T cells, B-cell-depleted T cells, or PBMCs.

Original methodology: Researchers report that nucleated cell counts were estimated from reference gene primer amplification. Clones were read by immunoSEQ multiplex PCR, and TCRdb kept only the in-frame ones, dropping some. That table supplies the V and J calls and clone size; D and trimming were determined from the DNA. The sample gives under 75,000 clones, roughly 88% of which show up once; roughly 2.3% is in the top ten. Germline CDR1 and CDR2: SGHNT and YYREEE (reference sequence). The CDR3 contains 15 residues. Losses at the gene ends were 4 bases for V and 10 bases for J; bases not matched to a gene: 13.

The specimen was peripheral blood. This TCR came from a human donor in a cohort sampled during active COVID-19. This chain uses TRBV5-4 with TRBJ2-3; TRBD2 matches at 9 bases. CDR3 residues: CASSPGLAPGRAQYF. The CDR3 DNA follows: TGTGCCAGCAGCCCGGGACTAGCTCCGGGTCGGGCGCAGTATTTT.